This T cell receptor beta chain was identified during a study of blood T cell repertoires in COVID-19. Across the study: Acute-phase and convalescent COVID-19 samples originated in the United States, Italy and Spain. PBMCs, B-cell-depleted T cells, or T cells provided the cDNA or gDNA that made up the material.

Authors' methods: Estimates of nucleated cell counts were drawn from the amplification of reference gene primers. Clones were sequenced by immunoSEQ multiplex PCR, and TCRdb holds only the in-frame ones, with some missing. D and trimming come from the DNA, and the V and J calls and clone size come from that table. The profile shows around 200,000 clones, around nine tenths of them singletons. This CDR3 comprises 14 residues. V lost 5 bases and J lost 2, with 12 bases in between. Looked up from germline, CDR1 is MGHDK and CDR2 is SYGVNS. Sequenced sample: peripheral blood. The origin of this receptor is a woman in her late teens or twenties who had recovered from COVID-19. J is TRBJ1-1 and V is TRBV25-1; D call uncertain. DNA for the CDR3: TGTGCCAGCAGTCGGGAGGGATACAACACTGAAGCTTTCTTT. It yields the protein CASSREGYNTEAFF.